This T cell receptor (beta chain) derives from a study of spatial heterogeneity in lung cancer. In the study overall: In tumor regions TCR transcript counts correlated strongly with a matched bulk RNA-seq T cell module score. In the raw reads, each unique TCR and UMI combination was present more than ten times on average.

This clonotype was recorded at least ten times. Antigen: not known. Broader study findings: Of the expanded TCRs, ubiquitous and regional counts tracked the counts of ubiquitous and regional nonsynonymous mutations, respectively. The study found that expanded intratumoral alpha and beta TCR counts tracked tumor mutation counts.

MiXCR was run by TCRdb on the 5' RACE reads, yielding one entry per CDR3 protein. The data hold 8,000 to 9,000 distinct CDR3 sequences, with around 9.6% observed a single time. Per the germline V gene, CDR1 is SGHTA and CDR2 is FQGNSA. V lost 5 bases and J lost 4, with 20 bases in between. The CDR3 loop spans 17 amino acids. The time point was: sample taken at primary tumor resection. Untreated early-stage non-small cell lung cancer patients, approximately 79 in total, were the donors. Specimen: lung tumor tissue, collected at surgery. The chain couples TRBV7-2 to TRBJ2-2; no clear D gene. The TCR was taken from a male donor with early-stage non-small cell lung cancer. The CDR3 reads CASSPQRVRLSTGELFF. CDR3 sequence (DNA): TGTGCCAGCAGCCCCCAAAGGGTTCGTCTTAGCACCGGGGAGCTGTTTTTT. Filled out from reference TRBV7-2 and TRBJ2-2, the complete variable domain reads GAGVSQSPSNKVTEKGKDVELRCDPISGHTALYWYRQSLGQGLEFLIYFQGNSAPDKSGLPSDRFSAERTGGSVSTLTIQRTQQEDSAVYLCASSPQRVRLSTGELFFGEGSRLTVL.